Listed here is a single TCR beta chain. The target antigen is unknown. The data were obtained in a study of vaccination and CD4 T cells after COVID-19. Germline V gene sequence: CDR1 SGHRS, CDR2 YFSETQ. The CDR3 has 15 amino acids. The V gene end was trimmed by 3 bases and the J gene end by 0 bases; junction bases not matched to a gene: 3. Once obtained from cultured CD4+ T cells, the DNA was sequenced using the Oncomine TCR Beta short-read assay. TCRdb independently ran MiXCR on the PCR reads; one entry per CDR3 protein. The repertoire includes 25,000 to 30,000 distinct CDR3 sequences, about two thirds of them detected once, and about 15% sits in the top ten. Stated treatment: approximately 9-day PBMC culture with coronavirus spike peptide pools or control peptides (ViraFEST assay).

This specimen was CD4+ T cells from blood, cultured in vitro, taken after SARS-CoV-2 vaccination. The receptor comes from a human donor who received a COVID-19 vaccine. V usage is TRBV5-1 and J usage is TRBJ2-7, with 10 bases fitting TRBD1. The CDR3 loop reads CASSSGQGSSYEQYF. In DNA, the CDR3 is TGCGCCAGCAGCTCGGGACAGGGGTCCTCCTACGAGCAGTACTTC.